These T cell receptor beta chains were read from a single sample in a study of blood T cell repertoires in COVID-19. Measured with immunoSEQ multiplex PCR; TCRdb has only the in-frame clones, and not every one. The sample contains approximately 83,000 clones, approximately 85% of which appear only once. The source material was peripheral blood. These receptors were collected from a man between 65 and 80 years old with acute or convalescent COVID-19. CDR3s include the opening cysteine and the closing phenylalanine or tryptophan. Fields, in order: V gene, J gene, D gene, clone size, CDR3 DNA, CDR3 protein. D genes are given only for firm matches. Size tells how often a clone was seen (once, few, many) or the class of an expanded clone, and some rows leave it out.

TRBV30	TRBJ1-5	-	-	TGTGCCTGGAGTTCCGTATATAGCAATCAGCCCCAGCATTTT	CAWSSVYSNQPQHF
TRBV28	TRBJ2-7	TRBD1	-	TGTGCCAGCGGAGGGACAGGCCTCTCCTACGAGCAGTACTTC	CASGGTGLSYEQYF
TRBV7-9	TRBJ2-7	TRBD1	-	TGTGCCAGCAGCTTAGCGGACAAGGGGGCCGGGTACGAGCAGTACTTC	CASSLADKGAGYEQYF
TRBV9	TRBJ1-2	-	-	TGTGCCAGCAGCGTAGACGGGGTTGGCTACACCTTC	CASSVDGVGYTF
TRBV7-8	TRBJ1-1	TRBD1	-	TGTGCCAGCAGCTTACGGGACAGGGGGAACACTGAAGCTTTCTTT	CASSLRDRGNTEAFF
TRBV6-6	TRBJ2-7	-	-	TGTGCCAGCAGTTACGCTTCAGGGGGGCCAGGCGAGCAGTACTTC	CASSYASGGPGEQYF
TRBV5-5	TRBJ2-3	-	-	TGTGCCAGCAGCGCCCAGGCTGCCAGGGGTCTGTGGACGCAGTATTTT	CASSAQAARGLWTQYF
TRBV11-2	TRBJ2-7	-	-	TGTGCCAGCAGCTTGACAGCACGACTCTACGAGCAGTACTTC	CASSLTARLYEQYF
TRBV5-1	TRBJ1-2	-	-	TGCGCCAGCAGCGCCCGTGCGGGGGACGGCTACACCTTC	CASSARAGDGYTF
TRBV7-9	TRBJ1-5	-	-	TGTGCCAGCAGCCCCGACAGTACGCATAGCAATCAGCCCCAGCATTTT	CASSPDSTHSNQPQHF
TRBV3-1/TRBV3-2	TRBJ1-2	TRBD1	once	TGTGCCAGCAGCCAAGCGACAGGGGAGGTCTATGGCTACACCTTC	CASSQATGEVYGYTF
TRBV28	TRBJ1-2	TRBD1	-	TGTGCCAGCAGTTTAGTCGGGACAGGGTCCTATGGCTACACCTTC	CASSLVGTGSYGYTF
TRBV7-2	TRBJ1-2	-	-	TGTGCCAGCAGCCAACCGGGACACGACAACTATGGCTACACCTTC	CASSQPGHDNYGYTF
TRBV27	TRBJ2-2	TRBD2	-	TGTGCCTCCCGAGACTCTAGCGGGGGCACCGGGGAGCTGTTTTTT	CASRDSSGGTGELFF
TRBV9	TRBJ1-3	TRBD1	-	TGTGCCAGCAGCCCCCGGACAGGGCACCTCTCTGGAAACACCATATATTTT	CASSPRTGHLSGNTIYF
TRBV9	TRBJ2-1	TRBD2	-	TGTGCCAGCAGCGTAGGAATAACTAGCGGGAGGATCGGGGTCAATGAGCAGTTCTTC	CASSVGITSGRIGVNEQFF
TRBV28	TRBJ1-5	-	-	TGTGCCAGCAGTCAGACGGGTACTATAGCCAATCAGCCCCAGCATTTT	CASSQTGTIANQPQHF
TRBV10-3	TRBJ2-1	TRBD2	-	TGTGCCATCAGCCGGGGACTAGAGGGCGAGCAGTTCTTC	CAISRGLEGEQFF
TRBV29-1	TRBJ1-2	-	-	TGCAGCGTCCAAGGGGGGGGCTATGGCTACACCTTC	CSVQGGGYGYTF
TRBV18	TRBJ2-7	TRBD2	-	TGTGCCAGCTCACCGGGACTATCGTTGCGGTACTTC	CASSPGLSLRYF
TRBV19	TRBJ2-7	TRBD1	-	TGTGCCAGTAGGGTATCCGGGACAGGGTCCCACGAGCAGTACTTC	CASRVSGTGSHEQYF
TRBV18	TRBJ1-4	-	-	TGTGCCAGCTCACCCTCAGGGGATGGGGAAAAACTGTTTTTT	CASSPSGDGEKLFF
TRBV9	TRBJ2-1	TRBD2	-	TGTGCCAGCGGTAGGACTAGCGGGTACAATGAGCAGTTCTTC	CASGRTSGYNEQFF
TRBV6-2/TRBV6-3	TRBJ2-7	TRBD1	-	TGTGCCAGCAGTTACGGGACAGGGGGCTACGAGCAGTACTTC	CASSYGTGGYEQYF
TRBV7-9	TRBJ1-4	-	few	TGTGCCAGCAGCTCGGGGGAGCGGGGAAGTGGTGAAAAACTGTTTTTT	CASSSGERGSGEKLFF
TRBV6-5	TRBJ1-6	TRBD1	few	TGTGCCAGCACCAAACAGGGGGCCAATTCACCCCTCCACTTT	CASTKQGANSPLHF
TRBV7-2	TRBJ1-3	-	-	TGTGCCAGCAGCTTAGAAGGGGGTTTCTCTGGAAACACCATATATTTT	CASSLEGGFSGNTIYF
TRBV19	TRBJ2-7	TRBD2	-	TGTGCCAGTAGTACTACTAGCGGCCTGAGCTCCTACGAGCAGTACTTC	CASSTTSGLSSYEQYF
TRBV5-1	TRBJ2-7	-	-	TGCGCCAGCAGGCTGGTATCGGGCTACGAGCAGTACTTC	CASRLVSGYEQYF
TRBV24-1	TRBJ1-2	TRBD1	-	TGTGCCACCAGTGACAATGACAGGGCTGGCTACACCTTC	CATSDNDRAGYTF
TRBV24-1	TRBJ2-1	TRBD2	-	TGTGCCACCAGTGATCCTGGGACTAGCGGGAGTCGTGAGCAGTTCTTC	CATSDPGTSGSREQFF
TRBV28	TRBJ1-5	TRBD1	-	TGTGCCAGCACTTCCTCCCAGGGACAGGAGGTTTTTAGGCCCCAGCATTTT	CASTSSQGQEVFRPQHF
TRBV11-2	TRBJ2-7	-	-	TGTGCCAGCAGCTCGCCAGGGTGGTCCGAGCAGTACTTC	CASSSPGWSEQYF
TRBV11-3	TRBJ1-2	TRBD1	-	TGTGCCAGCAACCCTACGGAAGGGACAGGGGATAATGGCTACACCTTC	CASNPTEGTGDNGYTF
TRBV19	TRBJ1-2	-	once	TGTGCCAGTAGTATAGGAGGGTCGTGGAGCTATGGCTACACCTTC	CASSIGGSWSYGYTF
TRBV7-2	TRBJ1-2	-	-	TGTGCCAGCAGCTCGCCCCGACAGGTCCCTCGGGGCTACACCTTC	CASSSPRQVPRGYTF
TRBV3-1/TRBV3-2	TRBJ2-7	TRBD2	once	TGTGCCAGCAGCCACGGACTAGCGGGAAGCGAGCAGTACTTC	CASSHGLAGSEQYF
TRBV7-2	TRBJ2-3	TRBD2	-	TGTGCCAGCAGCCTTAGCGGGAGGTTGGACACGCAGTATTTT	CASSLSGRLDTQYF
TRBV7-9	TRBJ1-2	TRBD1	once	TGTGCCAGCAGCTTCCCGGGACAGGGGGCCACCTTC	CASSFPGQGATF
TRBV4-1	TRBJ2-1	TRBD1	-	TGCGCCAGCAGCCGACAGGGACAGGTGGACGATGAGCAGTTCTTC	CASSRQGQVDDEQFF
TRBV9	TRBJ1-3	-	-	TGTGCCAGCAGCCCATTGGACAACGACTCTGGAAACACCATATATTTT	CASSPLDNDSGNTIYF
TRBV4-1	TRBJ2-1	TRBD2	-	TGCGCCAGCAGCCAAGCTAGCGGGCTCTACAATGAGCAGTTCTTC	CASSQASGLYNEQFF